This TCR beta chain was sequenced for a study of T cells after yellow fever vaccination. The 5'RACE template-switching step produced TCR cDNA and added a universal primer site and UMIs. One entry per CDR3 protein results from TCRdb running MiXCR on the 5' RACE reads. This table has about 320,000 distinct CDR3 sequences, approximately 4% appearing once. In regard to this clonotype: Its antigen remains unknown.

The CDR3 is 14 amino acids. The germline CDR1 and CDR2 sequences are GTSNPN and SVGIG (reference sequence). Trimming took off 3 bases at V and 2 bases at J, with 13 bases between the two ends. General study results and limits: Most clones from primary vaccination resurfaced after the booster (approximately 96% CD4, approximately 88% CD8).

The chain has TRBV30 and TRBJ1-2, with D perhaps TRBD1 (5 bases). This receptor was obtained from a man younger than 35 who received the YFV17D yellow fever vaccine. Here the sequenced sample was PBMCs, taken 15 days after the yellow fever booster vaccination. Written as DNA, the CDR3 is TGTGCCTGGAGCAACCAAGGGGACAACTATGGCTACACCTTC. This sequence encodes CAWSNQGDNYGYTF.